This T cell receptor beta chain was retrieved from a study of prognosis after radiotherapy for stage I lung cancer. Findings and limits, study-wide: Reportedly, TRBV and TRBJ gene usage differed by presence of metastases in patients.

The CDR3 is made up of 12 amino acids. V was trimmed by 4 bases and J by 6 bases, leaving 8 bases between them. From germline, CDR1 is KGHSH and CDR2 LQKENI. A remark on this clonotype: The antigen remains undetermined.

TCR beta CDR3 amplification from genomic DNA was performed by two-round multiplex PCR. The authors ran first-round PCR with primers specific to each TRBV and TRBJ gene. Using its own MiXCR run on the multiplex PCR reads, TCRdb lists one record per CDR3 protein. The table has over 14,000 distinct CDR3 sequences, approximately 31% seen once. V gene TRBV18 combines with J gene TRBJ2-3; D is unclear. Sequenced material: PBMCs, taken before or after stereotactic body radiation therapy (not recorded which). This clonotype originated in a donor of 50 years or more with non-small cell lung cancer. The CDR3 region has the DNA TGTGCCAGCTCACATAAGGGCGATACGCAGTATTTT. Amino acid sequence: CASSHKGDTQYF. The full variable domain, its missing parts supplied by reference TRBV18 and TRBJ2-3, is NAGVMQNPRHLVRRRGQEARLRCSPMKGHSHVYWYRQLPEEGLKFMVYLQKENIIDESGMPKERFSAEFPKEGPSILRIQQVVRGDSAAYFCASSHKGDTQYFGPGTRLTVL.